The entry below describes one TCR beta chain. The data were obtained in a study of blood T cells in healthy people across ages. For the second PCR, which ran for roughly 7 to 11 cycles, a sample-barcoded 5' primer and a J-beta primer mix were used. TCRdb re-called the 5' RACE reads with MiXCR, one entry per CDR3 protein. Altogether 1.5 million to 2 million distinct CDR3 sequences are present, roughly 50% being singletons, with the ten largest covering 2% to 2.5%. CDR3 length: 10 amino acids. Per the germline V gene, CDR1 is MNHNY and CDR2 is SVGAGI (reference sequence). The material sequenced was blood. This receptor was taken from a woman aged 35 to 49 in good health. The V gene is TRBV6-6, the J gene TRBJ2-7, with unresolved D. With the DNA end fitting TRBJ2-5 better, the J assignment may be wrong. CDR3 amino acids: CAASAGTQYF. The CDR3 region has the DNA TGTGCCGCATCAGCAGGGACCCAGTACTTC.